The 13 T cell receptor beta chains listed next were all sequenced from one sample in a study of blood T cells in healthy people across ages. A second PCR of about 7 to 11 cycles used a sample-barcoded 5' primer and a J-beta primer mix. TCRdb re-analysed the 5' RACE reads in MiXCR, keeping a single row per CDR3 protein. The sample carries approximately 850,000 distinct CDR3 sequences, roughly 44% recorded once. Material: blood. Every receptor here comes from a man aged 55 to 69 in good health.

The CDR3, as DNA: TGTGCCAGCAGGGGGATACAGGGGGCCTACTTATCTGGGGCCAACGTCCTGACTTTC. Its translation is CASRGIQGAYLSGANVLTF. The rearrangement joins TRBV27 to TRBJ2-6, with TRBD1 matching 9 bases. This CDR3 has 19 amino acids. V dropped 6 bases and J dropped 1; count of bases not matched to a gene: 13. In germline, CDR1 is MNHEY, CDR2 SMNVEV (reference sequence).

This clonotype showed up just a few times. The chain carries TRBV6-5 and TRBJ2-1, with 16 nucleotides matching TRBD2. J was trimmed by 9 bases and V by 2 bases; bases with no gene match: 4. Germline loops: CDR1 MNHEY, CDR2 SVGAGI. The CDR3 is 16 amino acids. This CDR3 reads CASSYGTSGGAGEQFF. CDR3 bases: TGTGCCAGCAGTTACGGGACTAGCGGGGGGGCAGGTGAGCAGTTCTTC.

This clonotype appeared once. The chain has TRBV7-8 and TRBJ2-5, with 7 bases identical to TRBD1. The germline V gene has CDR1 SGHVS and CDR2 FQNEAQ. The junction had 3 bases not matched to a gene; V was cut back by 7 bases and J by 4 bases. The length of the CDR3 is 12 residues. CDR3 amino acids: CASTGDRETQYF. The DNA for the CDR3 is TGTGCCAGCACAGGGGACAGAGAGACCCAGTACTTC. Variable domain in full (rest from reference TRBV7-8 and TRBJ2-5): GAGVSQSPRYKVAKRGQDVALRCDPISGHVSLFWYQQALGQGPEFLTYFQNEAQLDKSGLPSDRFFAERPEGSVSTLKIQRTQQEDSAVYLCASTGDRETQYFGPGTRLLVL.

The CDR3 is CASTPESFGYNEQFF. As DNA, the CDR3 is TGTGCCAGCACCCCTGAAAGTTTCGGCTACAATGAGCAGTTCTTC. The chain joins TRBV12-3 or TRBV12-4 to TRBJ2-1; D ambiguous. This CDR3 is built from 15 residues. Trimming cost V 7 bases and J 3 bases, with 16 bases left between them.

The chain joins TRBV7-2 to TRBJ2-1, with D perhaps TRBD1 or TRBD2 (6 bases each). Looked up from germline, CDR1 is SGHTA and CDR2 is FQGNSA. CDR3 length: 13 residues. The V and J ends lost 6 bases and 13 bases respectively, with 19 bases between them. The CDR3 DNA is TGTGCCAGCAGAAACAGGGTCCGGGAGACCCAGTTCTTC. Amino acids: CASRNRVRETQFF. The full variable domain, completed using reference TRBV7-2 and TRBJ2-1, is GAGVSQSPSNKVTEKGKDVELRCDPISGHTALYWYRQSLGQGLEFLIYFQGNSAPDKSGLPSDRFSAERTGGSVSTLTIQRTQQEDSAVYLCASRNRVRETQFFGPGTRLTVL.

The chain has TRBV7-9 and TRBJ2-4; no reliable D call. Judging by the DNA end, TRBJ2-7 fits better; the J call may be wrong. The CDR3 runs 14 residues. Germline CDR1 SEHNR, CDR2 FQNEAQ (reference sequence). The CDR3 DNA follows: TGTGCCAGCAGCCGACCTAATGGTCTTAGCGAGCAGTACTTC. It translates to CASSRPNGLSEQYF.

The sample holds many counts of this clonotype. The chain employs TRBV13 and TRBJ2-1; D remains ambiguous. The length of the CDR3 is 17 residues. Germline lookup yields CDR1 PRHDT and CDR2 FYEKMQ (reference sequence). Trimming removed 5 bases at V and 3 bases at J, with 20 bases between. CDR3 DNA: TGTGCCAGCAGCCCTGGAGTAGGGTATGGTCGCTACAATGAGCAGTTCTTC. It translates to CASSPGVGYGRYNEQFF.

The gene calls are TRBV7-8 and TRBJ2-1; perhaps TRBD2 as D (6 bases). Germline-derived CDR1 and CDR2 are SGHVS and FQNEAQ. The CDR3 extends over 16 amino acids. V lost 0 bases and J 0 bases, leaving 9 bases between the germline ends. The CDR3 spells CASSLAGGASYNEQFF. CDR3 sequence (DNA): TGTGCCAGCAGCTTAGCGGGCGGGGCCTCCTACAATGAGCAGTTCTTC.

As to this clonotype: This may stem from a read error, because a much larger clone lies one nucleotide away. The chain employs TRBV7-2 and TRBJ2-1; tentative D call: TRBD2 (7 bases). Germline V gives CDR1 SGHTA, CDR2 FQGNSA. The CDR3 totals 16 residues. The CDR3 loop reads CDSSLRGGSSYNEQFF. DNA for the CDR3: TGTGACAGCAGCTTAAGGGGGGGTAGCTCCTACAATGAGCAGTTCTTC. Full variable domain (outside the CDR3, taken from reference TRBV7-2 and TRBJ2-1): GAGVSQSPSNKVTEKGKDVELRCDPISGHTALYWYRQSLGQGLEFLIYFQGNSAPDKSGLPSDRFSAERTGGSVSTLTIQRTQQEDSAVYLCDSSLRGGSSYNEQFFGPGTRLTVL.

The gene calls are TRBV20-1 and TRBJ1-1; the D is unclear. V lost 0 bases and J 6 bases, leaving 8 bases between the germline ends. The germline V gene encodes CDR1 DFQATT and CDR2 SNEGSKA (reference sequence). The CDR3 totals 12 residues. The CDR3 DNA reads as TGCAGTGCTAGAGAGGGGTTTTCTGAAGCTTTCTTT. It specifies CSAREGFSEAFF.

The chain joins TRBV12-3 or TRBV12-4 to TRBJ2-3; 9 bases are shared with TRBD2. This CDR3 comprises 15 residues. J lost 3 bases, V lost 4 bases, and 5 bases had no gene match. This chain's CDR3 is CASSSGLAETDTQYF. For the CDR3, the DNA is TGTGCCAGCAGTTCGGGACTAGCAGAAACAGATACGCAGTATTTT.

To note about this clonotype: A read error may account for a junction end that differs from germline. The chain recombines TRBV6-2 or TRBV6-3 with TRBJ1-5, with a possible D match to TRBD1 (5 bases). Germline V CDR1 and CDR2: MNHEY, SVGEGT. CDR3 size: 13 residues. DNA for the CDR3: TGTGCCAGCAGTGACTCGCGGGGGCAGCCCCAGCATTTT. The encoded protein is CASSDSRGQPQHF.

This clonotype was seen a few times. The V call is TRBV12-3 or TRBV12-4, the J call TRBJ1-6; no definite D call. The CDR3 runs to 14 residues. Trimming pared 6 bases from V and 6 bases from J, leaving 12 bases between. In nucleotides, the CDR3 is TGTGCCAGCAGAAAACAAGGCCCTAATTCACCCCTCCACTTT. This encodes CASRKQGPNSPLHF.